These T cell receptor beta chains were read from a single sample in a study of blood T cell repertoires in COVID-19. The repertoire was sequenced with immunoSEQ multiplex PCR; TCRdb's copy has only in-frame clones and lacks some. The sample has under 550,000 clones, approximately 90% seen once. Sequencing was done on a sample of peripheral blood. The source of these receptors is a man aged 18 to 30 with COVID-19, enrolled during active disease. The CDR3 runs from the conserved cysteine through the conserved F or W. Each record gives: V gene, clone size, D gene, J gene, CDR3 protein, CDR3 DNA. A D gene is named only where the DNA matches it firmly. Only part of the rows carry a size: once, few, many, or a class if the clone is expanded.

V gene: TRBV6-6; clone size: once; D gene: NA; J gene: TRBJ1-6; CDR3 protein: CASSYGGSDSPLHF; CDR3 DNA: TGTGCCAGCAGTTACGGGGGGAGCGATTCACCCCTCCACTTT
V gene: TRBV30; clone size: NA; D gene: TRBD1; J gene: TRBJ1-1; CDR3 protein: CAWSGQGGTEAFF; CDR3 DNA: TGTGCCTGGAGTGGACAGGGGGGCACTGAAGCTTTCTTT
V gene: TRBV24-1; clone size: NA; D gene: TRBD1; J gene: TRBJ2-3; CDR3 protein: CATSDSGTAHTDTQYF; CDR3 DNA: TGTGCCACCAGTGATTCCGGGACAGCGCACACAGATACGCAGTATTTT
V gene: TRBV19; clone size: NA; D gene: TRBD1; J gene: TRBJ2-7; CDR3 protein: CASSTGQGSYEQYF; CDR3 DNA: TGTGCCAGTAGTACAGGACAGGGCTCCTACGAGCAGTACTTC
V gene: TRBV6-5; clone size: NA; D gene: TRBD1; J gene: TRBJ2-7; CDR3 protein: CASSSLGQPHEQYF; CDR3 DNA: TGTGCCAGCTCAAGCTTGGGACAGCCCCACGAGCAGTACTTC
V gene: TRBV7-9; clone size: few; D gene: NA; J gene: TRBJ1-1; CDR3 protein: CASSSDRRRDTEAFF; CDR3 DNA: TGTGCCAGCAGCTCGGACAGAAGGCGGGACACTGAAGCTTTCTTT
V gene: TRBV21-1; clone size: NA; D gene: NA; J gene: TRBJ2-7; CDR3 protein: CLNLGGGNYEQYF; CDR3 DNA: TGTTTAAATTTGGGCGGGGGGAACTACGAGCAGTACTTC
V gene: TRBV30; clone size: NA; D gene: NA; J gene: TRBJ1-6; CDR3 protein: CAWSADRNSPLHF; CDR3 DNA: TGTGCCTGGAGTGCGGACAGAAATTCACCCCTCCACTTT
V gene: TRBV25-1; clone size: NA; D gene: NA; J gene: TRBJ2-3; CDR3 protein: CASTYAGAGDTQYF; CDR3 DNA: TGTGCCAGCACCTACGCGGGGGCGGGAGATACGCAGTATTTT
V gene: TRBV6-6; clone size: NA; D gene: NA; J gene: TRBJ2-5; CDR3 protein: CASRVSSGETQYF; CDR3 DNA: TGTGCCAGCAGGGTATCATCGGGAGAGACCCAGTACTTC
V gene: TRBV6-5; clone size: once; D gene: NA; J gene: TRBJ2-7; CDR3 protein: CASSGGVSYEQYF; CDR3 DNA: TGTGCCAGCAGCGGCGGGGTCTCCTACGAGCAGTACTTC
V gene: TRBV5-1; clone size: NA; D gene: TRBD2; J gene: TRBJ2-3; CDR3 protein: CASSSPAGAGDTQYF; CDR3 DNA: TGCGCCAGCAGCTCACCAGCGGGAGCGGGAGATACGCAGTATTTT
V gene: TRBV7-8; clone size: NA; D gene: NA; J gene: TRBJ2-6; CDR3 protein: CASSSQGAGGANVLTF; CDR3 DNA: TGTGCCAGCAGCTCGCAAGGGGCCGGGGGGGCCAACGTCCTGACTTTC
V gene: TRBV6-2/TRBV6-3; clone size: NA; D gene: NA; J gene: TRBJ1-5; CDR3 protein: CASSGGAGNQPQHF; CDR3 DNA: TGTGCCAGCAGCGGGGGCGCGGGCAATCAGCCCCAGCATTTT
V gene: TRBV2; clone size: once; D gene: NA; J gene: TRBJ1-2; CDR3 protein: CASSAGSVGHGYGYTF; CDR3 DNA: TGTGCCAGCAGTGCCGGATCAGTCGGACACGGCTATGGCTACACCTTC
V gene: TRBV2; clone size: many; D gene: TRBD1; J gene: TRBJ2-7; CDR3 protein: CASRSPGQGGNEQYF; CDR3 DNA: TGTGCCAGCAGGTCTCCGGGACAGGGAGGGAACGAGCAGTACTTC
V gene: TRBV7-9; clone size: NA; D gene: NA; J gene: TRBJ1-1; CDR3 protein: CASWEGIRVNTEAFF; CDR3 DNA: TGTGCCAGCTGGGAAGGGATCAGGGTCAACACTGAAGCTTTCTTT
V gene: TRBV6-1; clone size: NA; D gene: TRBD2; J gene: TRBJ2-3; CDR3 protein: CASSEVSGGPDTQYF; CDR3 DNA: TGTGCCAGCAGTGAAGTCTCGGGGGGGCCAGATACGCAGTATTTT
V gene: TRBV29-1; clone size: NA; D gene: NA; J gene: TRBJ1-4; CDR3 protein: CSVATNEKLFF; CDR3 DNA: TGCAGCGTTGCCACAAATGAAAAACTGTTTTTT
V gene: TRBV19; clone size: NA; D gene: NA; J gene: TRBJ1-1; CDR3 protein: CASRGPGGMNTEAFF; CDR3 DNA: TGTGCCAGTAGGGGGCCCGGGGGGATGAACACTGAAGCTTTCTTT
V gene: TRBV28; clone size: NA; D gene: NA; J gene: TRBJ1-2; CDR3 protein: CASSSGGEKLNGYTF; CDR3 DNA: TGTGCCAGCAGTTCGGGGGGGGAGAAGTTGAATGGCTACACCTTC
V gene: TRBV7-9; clone size: NA; D gene: NA; J gene: TRBJ1-1; CDR3 protein: CASSLSRDTEAFF; CDR3 DNA: TGTGCCAGCAGCTTATCCCGGGACACTGAAGCTTTCTTT
V gene: TRBV10-1; clone size: NA; D gene: NA; J gene: TRBJ2-7; CDR3 protein: CASSAYRDNSYEQYF; CDR3 DNA: TGCGCCAGCAGTGCTTACCGGGACAACTCCTACGAGCAGTACTTC
V gene: TRBV16; clone size: NA; D gene: TRBD1; J gene: TRBJ1-2; CDR3 protein: CASSQSWDRNGYTF; CDR3 DNA: TGTGCCAGCAGCCAATCATGGGACAGAAATGGCTACACCTTC
V gene: TRBV5-4; clone size: NA; D gene: NA; J gene: TRBJ2-2; CDR3 protein: CASSLDGAGELFF; CDR3 DNA: TGTGCCAGCAGCTTGGACGGGGCCGGGGAGCTGTTTTTT
V gene: TRBV27; clone size: once; D gene: TRBD1; J gene: TRBJ1-5; CDR3 protein: CASSLSGDRGWNQPQHF; CDR3 DNA: TGTGCCAGCAGTTTATCGGGCGACAGGGGCTGGAATCAGCCCCAGCATTTT
V gene: TRBV27; clone size: NA; D gene: TRBD1; J gene: TRBJ1-6; CDR3 protein: CASSLAGQGSYNSPLHF; CDR3 DNA: TGTGCCAGCAGTTTGGCGGGACAGGGGTCCTATAATTCACCCCTCCACTTT
V gene: TRBV7-9; clone size: NA; D gene: NA; J gene: TRBJ1-3; CDR3 protein: CASSSGNTIYF; CDR3 DNA: TGTGCCAGCAGCTCGGGAAACACCATATATTTT
V gene: TRBV19; clone size: NA; D gene: TRBD1; J gene: TRBJ2-5; CDR3 protein: CASSTDRGEIQETQYF; CDR3 DNA: TGTGCCAGTAGTACCGACAGGGGGGAGATCCAAGAGACCCAGTACTTC
V gene: TRBV24-1; clone size: NA; D gene: NA; J gene: TRBJ2-3; CDR3 protein: CATSVRDTSTDTQYF; CDR3 DNA: TGTGCCACCAGTGTGAGGGATACTAGCACAGATACGCAGTATTTT
V gene: TRBV7-9; clone size: few; D gene: TRBD1; J gene: TRBJ1-3; CDR3 protein: CASSQTGISGNTIYF; CDR3 DNA: TGTGCCAGCAGCCAGACAGGGATCTCTGGAAACACCATATATTTT
V gene: TRBV5-1; clone size: NA; D gene: NA; J gene: TRBJ1-1; CDR3 protein: CASSLEGVYTEAFF; CDR3 DNA: TGCGCCAGCAGCTTAGAGGGGGTTTACACTGAAGCTTTCTTT
V gene: TRBV12-3/TRBV12-4; clone size: NA; D gene: NA; J gene: TRBJ1-2; CDR3 protein: CASSFRGIYGYTF; CDR3 DNA: TGTGCCAGCAGTTTCAGGGGCATCTATGGCTACACCTTC
V gene: TRBV3-1/TRBV3-2; clone size: NA; D gene: TRBD2; J gene: TRBJ2-7; CDR3 protein: CASSSTSGGFYEQYF; CDR3 DNA: TGTGCCAGCAGCTCCACTAGCGGGGGGTTCTACGAGCAGTACTTC
V gene: TRBV7-3; clone size: NA; D gene: NA; J gene: TRBJ1-4; CDR3 protein: CASSLSGGANEKLFF; CDR3 DNA: TGTGCCAGCAGCTTATCTGGGGGGGCTAATGAAAAACTGTTTTTT
V gene: TRBV9; clone size: NA; D gene: TRBD2; J gene: TRBJ2-5; CDR3 protein: CASSVVAGETQYF; CDR3 DNA: TGTGCCAGCAGCGTAGTAGCGGGAGAGACCCAGTACTTC
V gene: TRBV9; clone size: few; D gene: NA; J gene: TRBJ2-3; CDR3 protein: CASNGGSTDTQYF; CDR3 DNA: TGTGCCAGCAATGGCGGGAGCACAGATACGCAGTATTTT
V gene: TRBV27; clone size: once; D gene: NA; J gene: TRBJ2-7; CDR3 protein: CASSGGPSYEQYF; CDR3 DNA: TGTGCCAGCAGTGGGGGCCCTTCCTACGAGCAGTACTTC
V gene: TRBV6-5; clone size: NA; D gene: NA; J gene: TRBJ1-1; CDR3 protein: CASSYSRSVNTEAFF; CDR3 DNA: TGTGCCAGCAGTTACTCGAGGTCAGTGAACACTGAAGCTTTCTTT
V gene: TRBV29-1; clone size: NA; D gene: NA; J gene: TRBJ2-7; CDR3 protein: CSVELRGQNEQYF; CDR3 DNA: TGCAGCGTTGAACTTCGGGGTCAGAACGAGCAGTACTTC
V gene: TRBV5-4; clone size: NA; D gene: NA; J gene: TRBJ2-3; CDR3 protein: CASSFGAGNTDTQYF; CDR3 DNA: TGTGCCAGCAGCTTTGGGGCAGGGAACACAGATACGCAGTATTTT
V gene: TRBV5-6; clone size: NA; D gene: NA; J gene: TRBJ2-7; CDR3 protein: CASSKSDYEQYF; CDR3 DNA: TGTGCCAGCAGTAAGAGTGACTACGAGCAGTACTTC
V gene: TRBV6-5; clone size: NA; D gene: NA; J gene: TRBJ1-3; CDR3 protein: CASGPRGAGNTIYF; CDR3 DNA: TGTGCCAGCGGGCCCAGGGGAGCGGGAAACACCATATATTTT
V gene: TRBV9; clone size: NA; D gene: NA; J gene: TRBJ1-1; CDR3 protein: CASSPPIRNTEAFF; CDR3 DNA: TGTGCCAGCAGCCCCCCCATCAGGAACACTGAAGCTTTCTTT
V gene: TRBV6-5; clone size: NA; D gene: TRBD1; J gene: TRBJ1-5; CDR3 protein: CASRLDRVGNQPQHF; CDR3 DNA: TGTGCCAGCAGGCTAGACAGGGTGGGGAATCAGCCCCAGCATTTT
V gene: TRBV6-1; clone size: NA; D gene: NA; J gene: TRBJ1-4; CDR3 protein: CASSEAFYREGNEKLFF; CDR3 DNA: TGTGCCAGCAGTGAAGCATTTTATCGGGAGGGAAATGAAAAACTGTTTTTT
V gene: TRBV10-2; clone size: NA; D gene: TRBD1; J gene: TRBJ1-4; CDR3 protein: CASSRGVGEKLFF; CDR3 DNA: TGCGCCAGCAGCAGGGGGGTCGGTGAAAAACTGTTTTTT
V gene: TRBV30; clone size: NA; D gene: TRBD1; J gene: TRBJ1-2; CDR3 protein: CAWTIRGRAMGGYTF; CDR3 DNA: TGTGCCTGGACCATTAGGGGGCGGGCGATGGGCGGCTACACCTTC
V gene: TRBV5-1; clone size: once; D gene: TRBD1; J gene: TRBJ2-2; CDR3 protein: CASSPGTATGELFF; CDR3 DNA: TGCGCCAGCAGTCCCGGGACAGCCACCGGGGAGCTGTTTTTT
V gene: TRBV2; clone size: NA; D gene: TRBD1; J gene: TRBJ1-1; CDR3 protein: CASAGKGASVNTEAFF; CDR3 DNA: TGTGCCAGCGCGGGGAAGGGGGCTTCGGTGAACACTGAAGCTTTCTTT
V gene: TRBV5-1; clone size: NA; D gene: TRBD2; J gene: TRBJ2-2; CDR3 protein: CASSLTAGPPGELFF; CDR3 DNA: TGCGCCAGCAGCTTGACAGCGGGGCCCCCCGGGGAGCTGTTTTTT
V gene: TRBV12-3/TRBV12-4; clone size: NA; D gene: NA; J gene: TRBJ1-2; CDR3 protein: CASSPVHGYTF; CDR3 DNA: TGTGCCAGCAGCCCCGTCCATGGCTACACCTTC
V gene: TRBV5-8; clone size: NA; D gene: TRBD2; J gene: TRBJ2-3; CDR3 protein: CASSWEGPTDTQYF; CDR3 DNA: TGTGCCAGCAGCTGGGAGGGGCCCACAGATACGCAGTATTTT
V gene: TRBV25-1; clone size: NA; D gene: NA; J gene: TRBJ2-7; CDR3 protein: CASSEFGHTYEQYF; CDR3 DNA: TGTGCCAGCAGTGAATTCGGACACACCTACGAGCAGTACTTC
V gene: TRBV7-9; clone size: NA; D gene: TRBD1; J gene: TRBJ2-7; CDR3 protein: CASSQGASYEQYF; CDR3 DNA: TGTGCCAGCTCCCAGGGGGCCTCCTACGAGCAGTACTTC